One TCR beta chain is described in this entry. This clone occurred once. Its specific antigen is unknown. No per-base quality is available; no much larger clone lies one base away. This specimen belongs to a study of blood T cell repertoires in COVID-19 (dated by TCRdb to the early 2020s). Regarding the complete study: Collaborator samples came from the United States, Italy and Spain and covered acute and convalescent phases of COVID-19. Sample metadata almost always included a de-identified subject ID, COVID-19 status, age in years and sex. Samples were obtained from the ongoing ImmuneRACE study (first 160 participants) and from 1,200 or so subjects provided by 6 global collaborators. The material from the prospective study consisted of cDNA or gDNA derived from T cells, B-cell-depleted T cells, or PBMCs. A freely available public database, intended as a resource for researchers studying the immune response to SARS-CoV-2, is where the repertoires were released. Where HLA class I and class II types were available, the types were taken from metadata supplied by the sample provider, not from assay-based typing. The dataset comprised deeply sampled blood TCRbeta repertoires from subjects exposed to, actively infected with, or recovered from COVID-19. Overall study results and their limits: The quantity of clinical and demographic metadata differed by source and by participant and was supplied without curation.

TCRbeta CDR3 regions were amplified from genomic DNA by means of the immunoSEQ Assay, a bias-controlled multiplex PCR. The paper's data handling went like this. The number of nucleated cells in each sample was estimated from the amplification of reference gene primers within the assay. To quantify the absolute abundance of each unique TCRbeta CDR3 rearrangement, sequence reads were collapsed and filtered. For each sample, productive Simpson clonality was calculated as the square root of Simpson's diversity index over productive rearrangements. TCRdb carries this immuneACCESS record with in-frame sequences only. Its versions omit some clonotypes, under half of them owing to an unresolved V gene in the studies checked, with the rest unexplained. V and J calls and clone size are those listed in that table; D and trimming were worked out from the DNA. For this sample the table gives hundreds of thousands of clones, of which 86% were detected only once. About 3.3% of the sample rests with the top ten.

Participants in the prospective study were aged 18 to 89 years, lived in about two dozen United States geographic areas, and enrolled through a virtual design. Cohort assignment in the prospective study relied on participant-reported clinical history from a screening survey and a study questionnaire. Mobile phlebotomists in the prospective study collected whole blood, serum and a nasopharyngeal or oropharyngeal swab from every participant. Participants in the prospective study had the option to provide additional blood draws and questionnaires over a 2-month period. Before DNA extraction, blood samples from the prospective study were shipped at room temperature or frozen. The sequence came from a woman between 40 and 55 years old with acute COVID-19. Sequenced: PBMCs or T cells enriched from blood (not recorded which).

The CDR3: CAWSILLTAGEQYF. The base sequence is TGTGCCTGGAGTATTCTTTTAACAGCCGGCGAGCAGTACTTC. The chain couples TRBV30 to TRBJ2-7, with the D gene call left open. The germline V gene (reference sequence) provides CDR1 GTSNPN and CDR2 SVGIG. The CDR3 starts with the cysteine, ends with the phenylalanine, and has 14 residues. Only CDR3 DNA is held: 42 bases, read in frame from base 1. The junction shows trimming of 2 bases on V and 6 bases on J, plus 17 bases between the germline ends.